This TCR beta chain was identified during a study of blood T cells in healthy people across ages. All donors came from Russia, were Caucasian and healthy, and spanned ages about 6 to 90. With 0 bases clipped from V and 5 bases from J, the junction kept 8 bases outside the gene matches. Germline V gives CDR1 LNHNV, CDR2 YYDKDF (reference sequence). CDR3 size: 16 residues. Next came a second PCR, run for about 6 to 11 cycles, which used a sample-barcoded 5' primer along with a J-beta primer mix. Every cDNA molecule bore a tag from a template-switch adaptor containing 12 random nucleotides. TCRdb processed the 5' RACE reads anew with MiXCR; each CDR3 protein has one entry. The sample comprises nearly 800,000 distinct CDR3 sequences, around 25% of which are singletons, and roughly 3.5% rests with the top ten. In its sample, this clonotype was seen a few times. These data also featured in a second study, about T cells of mothers and their children. That source adds: For unrelated pairs as for related ones, thymic selection shapes TCR recombination output similarly. Among related mother-child pairs, overlap was slightly higher than in unrelated pairs, though not significantly.

The receptor was isolated from a boy aged 5-17 years in good health. The chain joins TRBV15 to TRBJ1-1; TRBD1 agrees at 8 bases. The source material was blood. The CDR3 reads CATSRDDRGPVTEAFF. For the CDR3, the DNA is TGTGCCACCAGCAGAGATGACAGGGGCCCTGTGACTGAAGCTTTCTTT.